The next 29 T cell receptor beta chains were all read from a single sample in a study of shared clonotypes between healthy human individuals. Method: immunoSEQ multiplex PCR; TCRdb's copy keeps in-frame clones and lacks some. The table includes under 650,000 clones, about 95% detected once. Sample: naive CD4+ T cells sorted from blood. Subset defined: CD45RA+ positively selected. The receptors here all came from a woman aged 25 to 39 in good health.

This clone was counted between two and nine times. The V call is TRBV7-8, the J call TRBJ2-7; 7 positions match TRBD1. This CDR3 is 16 amino acids long. From germline, CDR1 is SGHVS and CDR2 FQNEAQ. With V trimmed by 5 bases and J by 0 bases, 10 bases remained unmatched. The CDR3, as DNA: TGTGCCAGCAGCCCTCTAGACAGGGCAAGCTCCTACGAGCAGTACTTC. Translation gives CASSPLDRASSYEQYF.

The rearrangement joins TRBV6-5 to TRBJ1-6; weak D call: TRBD1 (5 bases). Germline CDR1 reads MNHEY; CDR2 reads SVGAGI. CDR3 length: 14 amino acids. V dropped 2 bases and J dropped 7 bases, with 9 bases sitting between them. The CDR3 coding sequence is TGTGCCAGCAGTTACAGGGGTTCAAATTCACCCCTCCACTTT. This sequence encodes CASSYRGSNSPLHF.

The chain employs TRBV5-1 and TRBJ2-7; 10 bases agree with TRBD1. V trimming: 3 bases; J trimming: 3 bases; junction bases outside the gene matches: 6. This CDR3 contains 15 residues. The germline V gene encodes CDR1 SGHRS and CDR2 YFSETQ. The CDR3 DNA reads as TGCGCCAGCAGCTCGCGACAGGGGGCGATCTACGAGCAGTACTTC. Protein sequence: CASSSRQGAIYEQYF.

The J gene is TRBJ1-6, the V gene TRBV5-4; TRBD1 is a possible D gene (6 bases). V was trimmed by 4 bases and J by 2 bases, leaving 10 bases between them. The CDR3 contains 15 residues. Germline V CDR1 and CDR2: SGHNT, YYREEE (reference sequence). DNA for the CDR3: TGTGCCAGCAGCGAAGGGGGGACCTATAATTCACCCCTCCACTTT. This gives the protein CASSEGGTYNSPLHF.

The chain couples TRBV21-1 to TRBJ2-7. TRBV21-1 is a known pseudogene. The CDR3 extends over 16 amino acids. The DNA for the CDR3 is TGTGCCAGCAGCAAAGTTAGCGACAACCTGGGACACGAGCAGTACTTC. Protein product: CASSKVSDNLGHEQYF.

This chain joins TRBV14 and TRBJ1-4; a possible D gene is TRBD1 (5 bases). CDR1 is SGHDN and CDR2 is FVKESK in the germline V gene. This CDR3 has 14 amino acids. With 4 bases removed from V and 5 bases from J, the gap between germline ends came to 11 bases. The CDR3 region has the DNA TGTGCCAGCAGCCTCGGGACGGAGAATGAAAAACTGTTTTTT. Translation gives CASSLGTENEKLFF.

The chain recombines TRBV18 with TRBJ2-2; 7 nucleotides align to TRBD1. CDR3 length equals 13 residues. The V segment lost 9 bases and the J segment 5 bases; nucleotides outside the gene matches: 6. In germline, CDR1 is KGHSH, CDR2 LQKENI. The CDR3 loop is CASLTGATGELFF. The CDR3 DNA reads as TGTGCCAGTCTTACAGGGGCGACCGGGGAGCTGTTTTTT.

The chain couples TRBV11-2 to TRBJ2-7, with 9 nucleotides matching TRBD1. Trimming cost V 5 bases and J 1 base; bases outside gene matches: 6. There are 15 residues in the CDR3. From germline, CDR1 is SGHAT and CDR2 FQNNGV. CDR3 DNA sequence: TGTGCCAGCAGCCCTTTCGGACAGGGGTCCTACGAGCAGTACTTC. This codes for CASSPFGQGSYEQYF.

The rearrangement joins TRBV27 to TRBJ1-5; no firm D call. The CDR3 extends over 16 amino acids. CDR1 is MNHEY, CDR2 SMNVEV, per germline (reference sequence). V dropped 5 bases and J dropped 1 base, with 15 bases sitting between them. DNA for the CDR3: TGTGCCAGCAGTCAATGGGCGGTGGGGAGCAATCAGCCCCAGCATTTT. Translating it yields CASSQWAVGSNQPQHF.

The genes are TRBV6-4 and TRBJ1-2, with 9 positions matching TRBD1. The V gene end was trimmed by 3 bases and the J gene end by 4 bases; junction bases not matched to a gene: 3. The CDR3 consists of 14 residues. Germline V CDR1 and CDR2: MRHNA, SNTAGT. The chain's CDR3 is CASSEGQGGYGYTF. CDR3 nucleotides: TGTGCCAGCAGTGAGGGACAGGGTGGCTATGGCTACACCTTC.

CDR3 nucleotide sequence: TGTGCCAGCTCACTAGAAAAACTAGCGGGAGAAACCTACGAGCAGTACTTC. Protein product: CASSLEKLAGETYEQYF. The V and J genes are TRBV18 and TRBJ2-7; 11 nucleotides match TRBD2. After removal of 4 bases from V and 2 bases from J, the junction contained 10 bases not matched to a gene. This CDR3 comprises 17 residues. Germline CDR1 and CDR2: KGHSH and LQKENI.

The rearrangement joins TRBV5-4 to TRBJ2-7, with 7 nucleotides matching TRBD2. The V gene's germline CDR1 is SGHNT and CDR2 YYREEE (reference sequence). The junction had 5 bases not matched to a gene; V was cut back by 4 bases and J by 1 base. The CDR3 covers 14 residues. The CDR3 protein is CASSPGTTSYEQYF. Written as DNA, the CDR3 is TGTGCCAGCAGCCCAGGGACTACATCCTACGAGCAGTACTTC.

The chain couples TRBV5-1 to TRBJ2-1, with D possibly being TRBD2 (5 bases). This CDR3 is 17 amino acids long. Trimming left V 1 base short and J 4 bases short, with 18 bases between. Germline CDR1 SGHRS, CDR2 YFSETQ. CDR3 DNA: TGCGCCAGCAGCTTGAGCTTGTCGGGGAGTCAATACAATGAGCAGTTCTTC. It encodes CASSLSLSGSQYNEQFF.

This chain links TRBV6-1 with TRBJ2-6; the D is unclear. The length of the CDR3 is 13 residues. The germline V gene encodes CDR1 MNHNS and CDR2 SASEGT. Trimming removed 8 bases at V and 1 base at J, with 6 bases between. In DNA, the CDR3 is TGTGCCAGCGTAGCATCTGGGGCCAACGTCCTGACTTTC. The encoded protein is CASVASGANVLTF.

The V call is TRBV7-9, the J call TRBJ2-7; 8 bases match TRBD1. V lost 5 bases, J lost 5 bases, and 11 bases stayed unmatched. From germline, CDR1 is SEHNR and CDR2 FQNEAQ (reference sequence). The CDR3 extends over 15 amino acids. As DNA, the CDR3 is TGTGCCAGCAGCCCCTATGGACAGGGAGGCGACGAGCAGTACTTC. Translation: CASSPYGQGGDEQYF.

The chain recombines TRBV10-1 with TRBJ1-1, with a possible D match to TRBD1 (6 bases). CDR1 WNHNN and CDR2 SYGVQD come from the germline V gene (reference sequence). There are 14 residues in the CDR3. V was shortened by 6 bases and J by 1 base, with 12 bases between the two germline ends. CDR3 bases: TGCGCCAGCAGGCCGGGACAAACGAACACTGAAGCTTTCTTT. It codes for CASRPGQTNTEAFF.

The chain links TRBV28 to TRBJ2-7, with 10 bases matching TRBD1. This CDR3 comprises 14 residues. The germline V gene encodes CDR1 MDHEN and CDR2 SYDVKM. The V and J ends lost 5 bases and 3 bases, in that order; junction bases with no gene match: 4. The CDR3 loop is CASSKRDRGYEQYF. CDR3 DNA: TGTGCCAGCAGTAAGCGGGACAGGGGCTACGAGCAGTACTTC. Based on the CDR3 plus reference TRBV28 and TRBJ2-7, the full variable domain is DVKVTQSSRYLVKRTGEKVFLECVQDMDHENMFWYRQDPGLGLRLIYFSYDVKMKEKGDIPEGYSVSREKKERFSLILESASTNQTSMYLCASSKRDRGYEQYFGPGTRLTVT.

The chain carries TRBV28 and TRBJ2-7; weak D call: TRBD1 (6 bases). The germline V and J ends were trimmed by 10 bases and 3 bases, with 16 bases remaining between them. The CDR3 loop spans 13 amino acids. Germline-derived CDR1 and CDR2 are MDHEN and SYDVKM. CDR3 bases: TGTGCCACCATCGGGACATACAACTACGAGCAGTACTTC. Protein: CATIGTYNYEQYF. Variable domain in full (rest from reference TRBV28 and TRBJ2-7): DVKVTQSSRYLVKRTGEKVFLECVQDMDHENMFWYRQDPGLGLRLIYFSYDVKMKEKGDIPEGYSVSREKKERFSLILESASTNQTSMYLCATIGTYNYEQYFGPGTRLTVT.

V usage is TRBV28 and J usage is TRBJ1-2; the D gene is possibly TRBD1 (6 bases). Germline lookup yields CDR1 MDHEN and CDR2 SYDVKM. The CDR3 covers 15 residues. Trimming stripped 0 bases from V and 8 bases from J, with 16 bases between. The CDR3 spells CASSLWEPGAQGYTF. CDR3 bases: TGTGCCAGCAGTTTATGGGAGCCGGGGGCGCAAGGCTACACCTTC.

The rearrangement joins TRBV6-6 to TRBJ2-5; perhaps TRBD2 as D (6 bases). This CDR3 is 13 amino acids long. From germline, CDR1 is MNHNY and CDR2 SVGAGI (reference sequence). Deletions cut 5 bases from V and 2 bases from J, with 9 bases between. The CDR3 reads CASSKTRQETQYF. As DNA, the CDR3 is TGTGCCAGCAGTAAGACTAGACAAGAGACCCAGTACTTC.

This clone was found once. The gene calls are TRBV5-1 and TRBJ2-1; D is perhaps TRBD1 or TRBD2 (5 bases each). The CDR3 contains 15 residues. CDR1 is SGHRS, CDR2 YFSETQ, per germline. The V gene lost 4 bases and the J gene lost 4 bases, with 15 bases spanning the gap. The CDR3 sequence is CASSGGVSSYNEQFF. The CDR3 DNA follows: TGCGCCAGCAGCGGGGGTGTCAGCTCTTACAATGAGCAGTTCTTC.

The chain uses TRBV28 and TRBJ2-7, with 8 bases matching TRBD1. Germline lookup yields CDR1 MDHEN and CDR2 SYDVKM. V gave up 2 bases and J gave up 0 bases; unmatched junction bases: 3. The CDR3 totals 15 residues. CDR3 in DNA: TGTGCCAGCAGTTTACCGACAGGGGACTCCTACGAGCAGTACTTC. Its translation: CASSLPTGDSYEQYF. The variable domain in full, completed from reference TRBV28 and TRBJ2-7, reads DVKVTQSSRYLVKRTGEKVFLECVQDMDHENMFWYRQDPGLGLRLIYFSYDVKMKEKGDIPEGYSVSREKKERFSLILESASTNQTSMYLCASSLPTGDSYEQYFGPGTRLTVT.

The CDR3 nucleotides are TGTGCCAGCACCTGGCAGGGTGCGGCGAACACTGAAGCTTTCTTT. Its translation: CASTWQGAANTEAFF. The chain combines TRBV11-2 with TRBJ1-1; possible D gene TRBD1, 5 bases. This CDR3 is built from 15 residues. V was shortened by 7 bases and J by 1 base, with 16 bases between the two germline ends. Germline CDR1 and CDR2: SGHAT and FQNNGV.

The rearrangement joins TRBV21-1 to TRBJ1-5; the table's D gene call, TRBD1, was not cross checked with the DNA. TRBV21-1 is described as a pseudogene. There are 15 residues in the CDR3. The CDR3 DNA follows: TGTGCCAGCAGCAAAGTTCAGGATAGCAATCAGCCCCAGCATTTT. The encoded protein is CASSKVQDSNQPQHF.

This chain links TRBV27 with TRBJ2-4; possible D gene TRBD2, 7 bases. The V end was cut by 3 bases, the J end by 1 base, with 10 bases between. CDR1 and CDR2 from the germline V gene are MNHEY and SMNVEV (reference sequence). This CDR3 has 15 residues. The CDR3: CASSLEGGAKNIQYF. The CDR3 DNA reads as TGTGCCAGCAGTTTGGAGGGGGGGGCCAAAAACATTCAGTACTTC.

The gene calls are TRBV7-8 and TRBJ2-7; the D gene is possibly TRBD1 (6 bases). The ends were cut back, 5 bases at V and 5 bases at J, with 22 bases in the middle. CDR1 and CDR2 (germline): SGHVS, FQNEAQ. The CDR3 spans 16 residues. The CDR3 reads CASSEGWGQGTHEQYF. CDR3 coding DNA: TGTGCCAGCAGCGAGGGGTGGGGGCAGGGGACCCACGAGCAGTACTTC.

The CDR3 sequence is CASSPRDGYGYTF. Here the CDR3 DNA reads TGTGCCAGCAGCCCCCGGGACGGATACGGCTACACCTTC. The genes are TRBV6-1 and TRBJ1-2, with D possibly matching TRBD1 (5 bases). Trimming stripped 6 bases from V and 8 bases from J, with 16 bases between. The CDR3 runs 13 residues. The V gene's germline CDR1 is MNHNS and CDR2 SASEGT.

The J gene is TRBJ2-3, the V gene TRBV28, with 7 bases lining up with TRBD1. The CDR3 has 14 residues. Germline loops: CDR1 MDHEN, CDR2 SYDVKM. The V gene end was trimmed by 4 bases and the J gene end by 0 bases; junction bases not matched to a gene: 1. In nucleotides, the CDR3 is TGTGCCAGCAGTTCGGGACAGAGCACAGATACGCAGTATTTT. Protein sequence: CASSSGQSTDTQYF.

This chain joins TRBV6-6 and TRBJ2-5; weak D call: TRBD2 (6 bases). V gave up 7 bases and J gave up 7 bases, with 19 bases separating them. CDR1 is MNHNY and CDR2 is SVGAGI in the germline V gene (reference sequence). The CDR3 consists of 14 residues. CDR3 region: CASTPGTREATQYF. CDR3 sequence (DNA): TGTGCCAGCACCCCTGGGACCAGGGAGGCGACCCAGTACTTC.